This is a list of T cell receptor beta chains from one sample in a study of blood T cell repertoires in COVID-19. Sequencing was performed with immunoSEQ multiplex PCR; in TCRdb, only in-frame clones are kept and a portion is missing. The repertoire has some 200,000 clones, 65% to 90% of them found once; the top ten carry 3.5% to 5%. Sample: peripheral blood. These receptors were taken from a man aged 50 or older with acute or convalescent COVID-19. CDR3s include the opening cysteine and the closing phenylalanine or tryptophan. The order of the fields is J gene, CDR3 length, V gene, CDR3 protein.

TRBJ1-2	11	TRBV6-5	CASRGGSGYTF
TRBJ2-7	13	TRBV19	CASSEDTSYEQYF
TRBJ1-2	15	TRBV5-4	CASSLFVDAPYGYTF
TRBJ1-2	15	TRBV6-4	CASSDTDRGGYGYTF
TRBJ2-7	16	TRBV15	CATSRGLGQILYEQYF
TRBJ1-5	14	TRBV5-1	CASSSGQINQPQHF
TRBJ1-1	14	TRBV19	CASSNNRDNTEAFF
TRBJ1-1	15	TRBV6-5	CASPEVRAKNTEAFF
TRBJ1-2	14	TRBV7-8	CASSSVGAIYGYTF
TRBJ2-3	16	TRBV11-3	CASSLDSSGGAGMQYF
TRBJ1-2	14	TRBV5-6	CASSLGGEFYGYTF
TRBJ1-2	13	TRBV6-2/TRBV6-3	CASSSLTGFGYTF
TRBJ1-1	15	TRBV5-6	CASSLIGSGHTEAFF
TRBJ2-3	16	TRBV29-1	CSVRGGIRRVEDTQYF
TRBJ1-3	16	TRBV19	CASSSGTGLVGNTIYF
TRBJ2-2	18	TRBV3-1/TRBV3-2	CASSQSEGTSGNTGELFF
TRBJ1-5	17	TRBV7-2	CASSPRGLQGANQPQHF
TRBJ1-6	15	TRBV6-5	CASRSPTGTNSPLHF
TRBJ1-5	16	TRBV2	CASRPRGAGGNQPQHF
TRBJ2-1	16	TRBV14	CASSQLAGAQQNEQFF
TRBJ2-2	16	TRBV2	CASRQGPITNTGELFF
TRBJ1-2	13	TRBV10-2	CASSETGTRGYTF
TRBJ2-4	17	TRBV14	CASSQVGGERAKNIQYF
TRBJ1-4	16	TRBV7-9	CASSLGAATTNEKLFF